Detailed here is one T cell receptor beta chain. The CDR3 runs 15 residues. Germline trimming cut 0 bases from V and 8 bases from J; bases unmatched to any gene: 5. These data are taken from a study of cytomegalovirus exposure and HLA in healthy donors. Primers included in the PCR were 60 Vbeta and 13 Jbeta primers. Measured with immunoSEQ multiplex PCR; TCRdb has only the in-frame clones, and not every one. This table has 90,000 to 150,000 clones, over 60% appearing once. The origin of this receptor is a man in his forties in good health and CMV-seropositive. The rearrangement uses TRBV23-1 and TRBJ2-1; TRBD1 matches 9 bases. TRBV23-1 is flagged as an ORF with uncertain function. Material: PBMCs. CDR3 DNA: TGCGCCAGCAGTCAATCGGGACAGGGTATGGATGAGCAGTTCTTC. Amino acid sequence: CASSQSGQGMDEQFF.